The 20 T cell receptor beta chains presented below share a single source sample, sequenced in a study of blood T cell repertoires in COVID-19. Measured with immunoSEQ multiplex PCR; TCRdb has only the in-frame clones, and not every one. Among fewer than 70,000 clones listed, approximately 79% were seen once. Sequences were obtained from peripheral blood. The receptors originated from a man aged 60 to 75 with acute or convalescent COVID-19.

V usage is TRBV25-1 and J usage is TRBJ1-1, with TRBD1 matching over 7 bases. Germline CDR1 reads MGHDK; CDR2 reads SYGVNS. This CDR3 region has 16 residues. Trimming at V came to 3 bases and at J to 3 bases, leaving 10 bases not matched to a gene. CDR3 DNA: TGTGCCAGCAGTGACCGGACACCAAGGGGGCACACTGAAGCTTTCTTT. It is translated as CASSDRTPRGHTEAFF.

The V and J genes are TRBV27 and TRBJ1-4; D is unclear. The V gene's germline CDR1 is MNHEY and CDR2 SMNVEV (reference sequence). CDR3 length equals 14 residues. The V end lost 5 bases, the J end lost 3 bases, and 10 bases lay between the germline ends. The CDR3 is CASSPRRANEKLFF. The CDR3 nucleotides are TGTGCCAGCAGTCCCCGTCGGGCTAATGAAAAACTGTTTTTT.

The chain joins TRBV28 to TRBJ1-3; tentative D call: TRBD1 (6 bases). Germline V gene sequence: CDR1 MDHEN, CDR2 SYDVKM. CDR3 length: 17 residues. The ends were cut back, 7 bases at V and 2 bases at J, with 21 bases in the middle. The CDR3 reads CASKGSLATGTGNTIYF. The CDR3 coding sequence is TGTGCCAGCAAGGGGAGCTTGGCTACAGGGACTGGAAACACCATATATTTT.

This sequence joins TRBV6-5 and TRBJ1-2; D may be TRBD1 (6 bases). Trimming shortened V by 1 base and J by 1 base, and 10 bases separated the two germline ends. The CDR3 has 15 residues. CDR1 and CDR2 (germline): MNHEY, SVGAGI. The CDR3 DNA sequence: TGTGCCAGCAGTTACTTAGGGGGACGTAACTATGGCTACACCTTC. It is translated as CASSYLGGRNYGYTF.

V usage is TRBV5-1 and J usage is TRBJ1-2; 9 bases line up with TRBD1. From germline, CDR1 is SGHRS and CDR2 YFSETQ. There are 15 residues in the CDR3. Trimming cost V 4 bases and J 3 bases; bases outside gene matches: 7. This chain's CDR3 is CASSQGQGWDYGYTF. In DNA form, the CDR3 reads TGCGCCAGCAGCCAGGGACAGGGATGGGACTATGGCTACACCTTC.

In nucleotides, the CDR3 is TGCGCCAGCAGCTTGGAACCTCAGGGTGAAGCTTTCTTT. Its translation is CASSLEPQGEAFF. The chain combines TRBV5-1 with TRBJ1-1, with D possibly being TRBD1 (5 bases). The CDR3 is made up of 13 amino acids. The germline V and J ends were trimmed by 0 bases and 7 bases, with 10 bases remaining between them. The V gene's germline CDR1 is SGHRS and CDR2 YFSETQ.

V usage is TRBV9 and J usage is TRBJ2-1, with 7 bases fitting TRBD1. Germline-derived CDR1 and CDR2 are SGDLS and YYNGEE. V gave up 0 bases and J gave up 8 bases; unmatched junction bases: 5. The CDR3 length is 14 residues. The CDR3 spells CASSVEGQRDEQFF. CDR3 nucleotide sequence: TGTGCCAGCAGCGTAGAGGGACAGCGAGATGAGCAGTTCTTC. The entire variable domain, with the rest obtained from reference TRBV9 and TRBJ2-1, is as follows: DSGVTQTPKHLITATGQRVTLRCSPRSGDLSVYWYQQSLDQGLQFLIQYYNGEERAKGNILERFSAQQFPDLHSELNLSSLELGDSALYFCASSVEGQRDEQFFGPGTRLTVL.

The genes are TRBV5-4 and TRBJ1-2, with TRBD1 as a possible D gene (5 bases). The CDR3 is 13 residues long. V shed 4 bases and J shed 5 bases, with 12 bases lying between them. Germline-derived CDR1 and CDR2 are SGHNT and YYREEE (reference sequence). DNA for the CDR3: TGTGCCAGCAGCCCAGGGTATGGGTATGGCTACACCTTC. Its translation is CASSPGYGYGYTF. The full variable domain, its missing parts supplied by reference TRBV5-4 and TRBJ1-2, is ETGVTQSPTHLIKTRGQQVTLRCSSQSGHNTVSWYQQALGQGPQFIFQYYREEENGRGNFPPRFSGLQFPNYSSELNVNALELDDSALYLCASSPGYGYGYTFGSGTRLTVV.

The chain uses TRBV7-6 and TRBJ1-5; TRBD1 might be the D (6 bases). V shed 2 bases and J shed 2 bases, with 10 bases lying between them. CDR3 size: 15 residues. Germline CDR1 and CDR2: SGHVS and FNYEAQ. In DNA form, the CDR3 reads TGTGCCAGCAGCTTACAGGGGCAGGGCAATCAGCCCCAGCATTTT. It translates to CASSLQGQGNQPQHF.

The V call is TRBV18, the J call TRBJ1-2; D perhaps matches TRBD1 (6 bases). Germline V gives CDR1 KGHSH, CDR2 LQKENI. This CDR3 comprises 13 residues. The V and J ends lost 10 bases and 7 bases respectively, with 19 bases between them. The CDR3 is CATARGAGGGYTF. The CDR3 bases are TGTGCCACCGCACGGGGGGCTGGAGGTGGCTACACCTTC.

V usage is TRBV5-6 and J usage is TRBJ2-7; possibly TRBD2 for D (6 bases). The V gene lost 4 bases and the J gene lost 4 bases, with 21 bases spanning the gap. This CDR3 has 16 amino acids. The germline V gene has CDR1 SGHDT and CDR2 YYEEEE. The chain's CDR3 is CASSGRLSRDLYEQYF. Here the CDR3 DNA reads TGTGCCAGCAGCGGTAGACTCTCCAGGGACTTATACGAGCAGTACTTC.

The chain has TRBV5-1 and TRBJ2-7; 7 positions match TRBD2. The V gene end was trimmed by 4 bases and the J gene end by 4 bases; junction bases not matched to a gene: 11. Germline-derived CDR1 and CDR2 are SGHRS and YFSETQ. The CDR3 has 15 amino acids. This CDR3 reads CASSPQREFSYEQYF. The CDR3 DNA reads TGCGCCAGCAGCCCCCAGCGGGAATTTTCATACGAGCAGTACTTC.

Only one count was recorded for this clone. V and J are TRBV7-2 and TRBJ2-1; 7 bases line up with TRBD2. This CDR3 spans 17 amino acids. Trimming took 1 base from V and 4 from J; bases not matched to a gene: 10. Looked up from germline, CDR1 is SGHTA and CDR2 is FQGNSA. The CDR3 DNA reads TGTGCCAGCAGCTTAGGGCCCAGCGGGGCTGATTACAATGAGCAGTTCTTC. Protein sequence: CASSLGPSGADYNEQFF. The full variable domain, completed using reference TRBV7-2 and TRBJ2-1, is GAGVSQSPSNKVTEKGKDVELRCDPISGHTALYWYRQSLGQGLEFLIYFQGNSAPDKSGLPSDRFSAERTGGSVSTLTIQRTQQEDSAVYLCASSLGPSGADYNEQFFGPGTRLTVL.

This chain links TRBV7-9 with TRBJ2-7, with D possibly being TRBD1 (5 bases). Trimming cost V 5 bases and J 7 bases, with 15 bases left between them. In germline, CDR1 is SEHNR, CDR2 FQNEAQ (reference sequence). The CDR3 has 13 residues. DNA for the CDR3: TGTGCCAGCAGCGCAGTGGGGCTTGAGGAGCAGTACTTC. This translates into CASSAVGLEEQYF.

This clone has more than one count but fewer than ten. The chain employs TRBV5-6 and TRBJ2-1; D is ambiguous. The V gene lost 2 bases and the J gene lost 8 bases, with 5 bases spanning the gap. The CDR3 is 11 residues long. Germline CDR1 is SGHDT and CDR2 is YYEEEE. CDR3 in DNA: TGTGCCAGCAGCTTCAGGTATGAGCAGTTCTTC. This translates into CASSFRYEQFF.

This clone has only one observation. The chain couples TRBV10-1 to TRBJ1-4; D gene uncertain. The germline V gene has CDR1 WNHNN and CDR2 SYGVQD (reference sequence). This CDR3 contains 14 residues. V gave up 8 bases and J gave up 6 bases, with 16 bases separating them. CDR3 DNA: TGCGCCAGCCCCGGACTCCTGCTGGATGAAAAACTGTTTTTT. This codes for CASPGLLLDEKLFF.

The J gene is TRBJ2-5, the V gene TRBV27; no firm D call. The V end was cut by 2 bases, the J end by 4 bases, with 11 bases between. The CDR3 is 14 amino acids. Germline assignment: CDR1 MNHEY and CDR2 SMNVEV (reference sequence). The CDR3 DNA follows: TGTGCCAGCAGTTTAGAGAGATTCCGAGAGACCCAGTACTTC. Its translation: CASSLERFRETQYF.

V gene TRBV6-5 combines with J gene TRBJ1-6; weak D call: TRBD1 (6 bases). The CDR3 runs to 14 residues. CDR1 and CDR2 from the germline V gene are MNHEY and SVGAGI. V was trimmed by 8 bases and J by 7 bases, leaving 15 bases between them. The CDR3 sequence is CASRKDSSNSPLHF. CDR3 sequence (DNA): TGTGCCAGCCGAAAGGACAGCTCCAATTCACCCCTCCACTTT.

The rearrangement links TRBV14 to TRBJ1-3; D is possibly TRBD1 (5 bases). This CDR3 comprises 18 residues. Trimming removed 0 bases at V and 0 bases at J, with 15 bases between. Per germline, CDR1 SGHDN and CDR2 FVKESK. The CDR3 DNA follows: TGTGCCAGCAGCCAAGATCGGTCAGGGCCTTACTCTGGAAACACCATATATTTT. Translation: CASSQDRSGPYSGNTIYF.

The chain recombines TRBV9 with TRBJ1-3; 8 bases align to TRBD1. After removal of 3 bases from V and 0 bases from J, the junction contained 8 bases not matched to a gene. In germline, CDR1 is SGDLS, CDR2 YYNGEE. This CDR3 comprises 17 residues. The CDR3 DNA reads TGTGCCAGCAGCGCATCCGGGACAGGACTCTCTGGAAACACCATATATTTT. This translates into CASSASGTGLSGNTIYF.